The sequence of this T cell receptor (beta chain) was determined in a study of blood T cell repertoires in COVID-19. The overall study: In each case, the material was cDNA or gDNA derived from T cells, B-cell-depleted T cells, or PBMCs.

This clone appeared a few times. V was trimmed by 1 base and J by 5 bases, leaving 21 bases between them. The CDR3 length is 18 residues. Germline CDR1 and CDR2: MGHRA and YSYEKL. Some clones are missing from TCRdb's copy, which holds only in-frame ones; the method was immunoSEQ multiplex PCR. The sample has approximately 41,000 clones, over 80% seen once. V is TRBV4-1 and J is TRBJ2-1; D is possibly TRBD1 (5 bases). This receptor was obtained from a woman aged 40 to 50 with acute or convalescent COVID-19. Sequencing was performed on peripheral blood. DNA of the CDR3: TGCGCCAGCAGCCAAGTCCCCAGGGCGGTCATAATCGACAATGAGCAGTTCTTC. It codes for CASSQVPRAVIIDNEQFF.